This paragraph covers one TCR beta chain sequence. Antigen: not known. These data originate in a study of blood T cells in healthy people across ages. With 6 bases removed from V and 0 bases from J, the gap between germline ends came to 12 bases. Germline CDR1 and CDR2: SGHVS and FQNEAQ. This CDR3 is built from 14 residues. Isolation yielded PBMCs, at least 6.5 million per sample, in every case. Per sample, at least 5 micrograms of total RNA were extracted. Whole-study results and caveats: The recorded TCR beta diversity per million T cells decreased in a roughly linear manner with age.

Through a sample-barcoded 5' primer and a J-beta primer mix, a second PCR was run for roughly 7 to 11 cycles. Each cDNA was tagged by a template-switch adaptor containing 12 random nucleotides. TCRdb ran MiXCR on the 5' RACE reads and lists one entry per CDR3 protein. The sample records over 1,500,000 distinct CDR3 sequences, around 50% being singletons. The rearrangement uses TRBV7-8 and TRBJ2-7; possible D gene TRBD1, 6 bases. This receptor was taken from a woman aged 40 to 50 in good health. The specimen sequenced was blood. The CDR3 nucleotides are TGTGCCAGCAGGGGGGTACAGGGCTCCTACGAGCAGTACTTC. Its translation is CASRGVQGSYEQYF.